This record concerns one T cell receptor (beta chain) sequence. Its antigen has not been determined. No quality values exist for individual bases; no much larger clone is one base distant. Using the deep immunoSEQ assay, multiplex PCR amplified TCR CDR3 regions from genomic DNA. Genomic DNA extracted from each cell subset was distributed evenly over all wells of several immunoSEQ 96-well plates, and each plate served as one replicate. For sorted subsets, approximately 200 ng of genomic DNA, equivalent to some 33,000 T cell genomes, went into each replicate PCR. Purified libraries were quantified with a Qubit 3.0 fluorometer, sized on a Bioanalyzer 2100, and re-quantified with the KAPA Library Quantification kit. Each immunoSEQ 96-well plate was sequenced on its own single-read 150-cycle Illumina NextSeq 550 flow cell. Processing in the source paper ran as follows. Because the immunoSEQ output included only junctional sequences and no quality scores, the filtering could not be the same as the filtering used for full-length reads. To assign V/J genes and CDR3, sequences were annotated using PyIR, a Python wrapper for IgBLAST v1.9, with IMGT germline references. Reads were filtered out if the reads had weak V/J assignments (E-value above 1e-6), no CDR3, stop codons, out-of-frame junctions, or ambiguous translated residues. A V3J clonotype was defined by an identical inferred V gene, J gene, and CDR3 amino acid sequence. The percentage overlap between two repertoires was calculated by dividing the number of shared unique clonotypes by the size of the smaller repertoire. Richness of each repertoire was evaluated using RTK rarefaction, the Chao1 estimator, and Recon v2.1 estimates of unobserved clonotypes. OLGA was used to compute generation probabilities for all TCRbeta clonotypes that the gDNA method yielded from a handful of donors. Sourced from immuneACCESS, this table was stored by TCRdb with only in-frame sequences that have V and J called. A share of the clones is absent; for the studies checked, an unresolved V gene accounts for under half, and the remainder has no known explanation. That table is the source of V, J and clone size, and D and trimming were worked out from the DNA. This sample comprises 1.5 million to 2.5 million clones, about 95% of them detected only once. The top ten constitute under 1.5% of the sample.

V lost 0 bases and J lost 3 bases; the stretch between them is 18 bases long. The CDR3 starts with the cysteine, ends with the phenylalanine, and has 18 residues. The DNA shown is the 54-base CDR3, in frame from base 1. CDR1 and CDR2 (SGDLS, YYNGEE) derive from the germline V gene. This sample is drawn from a study of shared clonotypes between healthy human individuals (dated by TCRdb to 2020 to 2022). In terms of the full investigation: A few men and two women, aged 18 to 49 years, made up the cohort. For each donor, three plates each were used for CD4 naive and CD4 memory, two plates were used for CD8 naive, and one plate was used for CD8 memory. To estimate repertoire size and how much clonotypes are shared between individuals, the study performed deep sequencing of blood TCR repertoires from a handful of healthy adults. To increase sequencing depth and limit assay-specific biases, different laboratories used diverse techniques to prepare libraries and sequence TCR repertoires. Each donor's leukapheresis produced roughly between roughly 0.85 and 9 billion PBMCs.

Paper-wide results and their limitations: Clonotypes shared by all four sorted-subset donors showed higher generation probabilities than non-shared clonotypes. Estimated clonotype richness was generally larger for naive than for memory subsets. Sampling was restricted to blood, and TCR repertoires in tissue are likely to differ from TCR repertoires in blood. About 4.5% of naive CD4, around 3.6% of naive CD8, 2% to 2.5% of memory CD4, and 0.35% to 0.4% of memory CD8 clonotypes were shared across a few donors. Pairwise subsampling led to the expectation that sequencing depth would affect the degree of clonotype sharing among donors. Even with the large sequencing depth, rarefaction of the sorted-subset datasets indicated that sequencing was incomplete. The genetic and exposure-history diversity represented was limited by the small number of donors.

For the CD8 naive samples, CD45RO-negative cells were positively selected for CCR7, yielding a CD45RA+CCR7+ population from which TemRA cells were excluded. Healthy HIV-negative adults with no recently reported acute infections or vaccinations were included as donors. All donors were Caucasian adults living in Nashville, Tennessee, USA. After blood collection by leukapheresis, PBMCs were isolated using Ficoll-Histopaque density gradient centrifugation and then cryopreserved in the vapor phase of liquid nitrogen. Analytical flow cytometry was used to check the purity and quantity of every magnetically sorted T cell population. Each sorted fraction had its genomic DNA isolated and then quantified by UV absorbance on a Nanodrop 2000c.

The sequence derives from a man between 18 and 35 years old in good health. The sequenced sample consisted of naive CD8+ T cells sorted from blood. Sample cell subset or site, as interpreted from the label and publication: CD45RA+CCR7+. This sequence uses TRBV9 and TRBJ1-4; tentative D gene TRBD1, with 6 bases matching. The CDR3 amino acid sequence is: CASSVGMFSGAANEKLFF. In nucleotide form, the sequence is TGTGCCAGCAGCGTAGGGATGTTTTCAGGGGCAGCTAATGAAAAACTGTTTTTT. This CDR3, with the reference TRBV9 and TRBJ1-4 proteins standing in past its ends, gives the full variable domain DSGVTQTPKHLITATGQRVTLRCSPRSGDLSVYWYQQSLDQGLQFLIQYYNGEERAKGNILERFSAQQFPDLHSELNLSSLELGDSALYFCASSVGMFSGAANEKLFFGSGTQLSVL.